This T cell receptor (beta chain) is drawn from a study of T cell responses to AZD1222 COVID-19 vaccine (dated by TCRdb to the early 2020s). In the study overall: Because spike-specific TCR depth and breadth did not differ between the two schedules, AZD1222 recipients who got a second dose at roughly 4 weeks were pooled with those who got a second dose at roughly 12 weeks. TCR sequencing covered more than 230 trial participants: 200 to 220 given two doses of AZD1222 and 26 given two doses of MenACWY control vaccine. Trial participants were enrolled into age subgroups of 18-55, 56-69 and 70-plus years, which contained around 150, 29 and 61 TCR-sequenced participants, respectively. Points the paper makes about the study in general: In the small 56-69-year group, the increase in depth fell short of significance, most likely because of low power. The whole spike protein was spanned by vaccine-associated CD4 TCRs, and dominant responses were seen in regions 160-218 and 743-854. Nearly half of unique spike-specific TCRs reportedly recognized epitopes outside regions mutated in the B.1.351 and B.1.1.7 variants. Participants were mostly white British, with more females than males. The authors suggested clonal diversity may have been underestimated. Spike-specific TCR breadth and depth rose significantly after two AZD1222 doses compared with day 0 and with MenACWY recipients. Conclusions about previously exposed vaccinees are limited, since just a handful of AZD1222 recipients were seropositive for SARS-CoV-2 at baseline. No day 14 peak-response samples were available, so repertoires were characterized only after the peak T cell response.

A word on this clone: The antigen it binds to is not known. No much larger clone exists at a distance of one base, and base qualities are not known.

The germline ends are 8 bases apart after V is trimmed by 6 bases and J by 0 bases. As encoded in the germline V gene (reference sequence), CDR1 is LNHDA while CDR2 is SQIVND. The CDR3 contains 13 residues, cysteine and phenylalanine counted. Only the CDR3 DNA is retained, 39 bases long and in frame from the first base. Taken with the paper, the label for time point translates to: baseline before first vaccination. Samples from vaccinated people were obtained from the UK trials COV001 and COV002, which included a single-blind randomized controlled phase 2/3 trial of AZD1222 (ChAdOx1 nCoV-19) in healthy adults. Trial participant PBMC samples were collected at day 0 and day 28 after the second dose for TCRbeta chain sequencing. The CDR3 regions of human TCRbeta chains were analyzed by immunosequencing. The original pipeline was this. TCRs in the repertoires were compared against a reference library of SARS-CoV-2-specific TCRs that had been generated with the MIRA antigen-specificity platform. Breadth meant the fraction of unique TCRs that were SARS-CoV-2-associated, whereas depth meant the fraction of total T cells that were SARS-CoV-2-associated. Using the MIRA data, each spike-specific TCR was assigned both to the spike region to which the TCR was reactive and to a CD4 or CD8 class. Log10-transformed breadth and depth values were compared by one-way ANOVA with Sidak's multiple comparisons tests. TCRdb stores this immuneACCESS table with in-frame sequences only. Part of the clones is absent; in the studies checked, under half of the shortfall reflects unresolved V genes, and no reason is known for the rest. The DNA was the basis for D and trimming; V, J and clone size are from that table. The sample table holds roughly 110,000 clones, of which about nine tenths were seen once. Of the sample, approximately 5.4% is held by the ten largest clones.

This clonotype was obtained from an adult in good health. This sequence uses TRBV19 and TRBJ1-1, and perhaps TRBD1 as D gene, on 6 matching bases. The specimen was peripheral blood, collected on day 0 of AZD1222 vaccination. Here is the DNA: TGTGCCAGTAGAGGACAGCTGAACACTGAAGCTTTCTTT. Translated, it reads CASRGQLNTEAFF. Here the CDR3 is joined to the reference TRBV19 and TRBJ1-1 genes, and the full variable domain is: DGGITQSPKYLFRKEGQNVTLSCEQNLNHDAMYWYRQDPGQGLRLIYYSQIVNDFQKGDIAEGYSVSREKKESFPLTVTSAQKNPTAFYLCASRGQLNTEAFFGQGTRLTVV.